Presented here are 10 T cell receptor beta chains from one specimen sequenced in a study of T cells after yellow fever vaccination. TCRdb re-called the 5' RACE reads through MiXCR, storing one row per CDR3 protein. The data contain roughly 120,000 distinct CDR3 sequences, about 6.8% of them singletons. The material was CD4+ T cells sorted from PBMCs, obtained around 45 days after the first yellow fever vaccination. The source of these receptors is a man between 18 and 29 years old who received the YFV17D yellow fever vaccine.

Ten or more counts support this clonotype. J is TRBJ2-7 and V is TRBV5-1, with D maybe TRBD1 (6 bases). Trimming pared 6 bases from V and 7 bases from J, leaving 11 bases between. The CDR3 consists of 11 residues. The germline V gene has CDR1 SGHRS and CDR2 YFSETQ. The CDR3 nucleotides are TGCGCCAGCACGGGACAATCGGAGCAGTACTTC. Encoded protein: CASTGQSEQYF.

This clonotype was seen at least ten times. The chain recombines TRBV12-3 or TRBV12-4 with TRBJ2-7; possibly TRBD2 for D (5 bases). The CDR3 is 15 residues long. Trimming took off 2 bases at V and 5 bases at J, with 16 bases between the two ends. This CDR3 is CASSLITAGINEQYF. The CDR3 DNA is TGTGCCAGCAGTTTAATAACGGCCGGGATCAACGAGCAGTACTTC.

This clonotype was recorded many times. This sequence joins TRBV20-1 and TRBJ2-2; 10 positions match TRBD2. Germline V CDR1 and CDR2: DFQATT, SNEGSKA (reference sequence). CDR3 length: 15 residues. V was pared by 5 bases and J by 6 bases, with 9 bases of the junction left unmatched. The CDR3 reads CSAPSLAGLPGELFF. The CDR3 DNA sequence: TGCAGTGCTCCCTCACTAGCGGGGCTACCCGGGGAGCTGTTTTTT.

Details on this clonotype: This may be a read error: a much more frequent sequence differs by one nucleotide. The chain couples TRBV12-3 or TRBV12-4 to TRBJ1-6; D is uncertain. There are 13 residues in the CDR3. The CDR3 DNA follows: TGTGCCGGCAGTCCGACCGTTTATTCACCCCTCCACTTT. It translates to CAGSPTVYSPLHF.

This clonotype has ten or more counts. As DNA, the CDR3 is TGTGCCAGCAGCTTGGTGACAGGGGGCGTTGAGACCCAGTACTTC. Protein sequence: CASSLVTGGVETQYF. The gene calls are TRBV7-9 and TRBJ2-5, with TRBD1 identical over 10 bases. V gave up 3 bases and J gave up 5 bases; unmatched junction bases: 6. This CDR3 region has 15 residues. Germline V gives CDR1 SEHNR, CDR2 FQNEAQ (reference sequence).

Ten or more counts support this clonotype. The chain is built from TRBV27 and TRBJ2-5; the D gene could be TRBD1 or TRBD2 (5 bases each). V lost 5 bases, J lost 6 bases, and 22 bases lay in between. Per germline, CDR1 MNHEY and CDR2 SMNVEV (reference sequence). This CDR3 contains 16 residues. This chain's CDR3 is CASSPPSGQVGKTQYF. The CDR3 coding sequence is TGTGCCAGCAGTCCTCCGTCGGGGCAGGTTGGAAAGACCCAGTACTTC.

This clonotype was recorded at least ten times. The chain joins TRBV2 to TRBJ1-2, with D hard to call. V was trimmed by 6 bases and J by 8 bases, leaving 13 bases between them. Per the germline V gene, CDR1 is SNHLY and CDR2 is FYNNEI. This CDR3 contains 12 residues. The CDR3 loop is CASRTRLEGYTF. The CDR3 DNA is TGTGCCAGCAGGACTAGACTAGAAGGCTACACCTTC.

This clonotype was observed at least ten times. One end of the junction fails to match germline, which may point to a read error. The chain's CDR3 is CASSSRTDTQYF. CDR3 coding DNA: TGTGCCAGCAGCTCCCGCACAGATACGCAGTATTTT. The V and J genes are TRBV5-1 and TRBJ2-3; D not resolved. This CDR3 comprises 12 residues. CDR1 is SGHRS and CDR2 is YFSETQ in the germline V gene.

This clonotype was found many times. V gene TRBV7-9 combines with J gene TRBJ2-1; the D is unclear. Trimming shortened V by 5 bases and J by 0 bases, and 5 bases separated the two germline ends. The CDR3 length is 13 residues. Germline CDR1 reads SEHNR; CDR2 reads FQNEAQ (reference sequence). The CDR3 loop reads CASSRTSYNEQFF. In nucleotides, the CDR3 is TGTGCCAGCAGCCGCACCTCCTACAATGAGCAGTTCTTC.

The gene calls are TRBV28 and TRBJ1-6; possible D gene TRBD1, 6 bases. Trimming shortened V by 3 bases and J by 8 bases, and 14 bases separated the two germline ends. Germline V gene sequence: CDR1 MDHEN, CDR2 SYDVKM. The CDR3 loop spans 15 amino acids. CDR3 sequence: CASSFSGQFYSPLHF. The DNA for the CDR3 is TGTGCCAGCAGTTTCAGCGGACAGTTTTATTCACCCCTCCACTTT. The full variable domain, in which reference TRBV28 and TRBJ1-6 provide the parts outside the CDR3, is DVKVTQSSRYLVKRTGEKVFLECVQDMDHENMFWYRQDPGLGLRLIYFSYDVKMKEKGDIPEGYSVSREKKERFSLILESASTNQTSMYLCASSFSGQFYSPLHFGNGTRLTVT.